What follows are 21 T cell receptor beta chains derived from one specimen sequenced in a study of T cells after yellow fever vaccination. TCRdb reprocessed the 5' RACE reads with MiXCR, giving one entry per CDR3 protein. The data show about 260,000 distinct CDR3 sequences, with 13% seen just once and approximately 0.49% held by the top ten. Sequences were derived from CD4+ T cells sorted from PBMCs, sampled 45 days after the yellow fever booster vaccination. All receptors come from a man between 25 and 39 years old who received the YFV17D yellow fever vaccine.

The sample holds many counts of this clonotype. The gene calls are TRBV11-2 and TRBJ2-2; D is unresolved. Trimming shortened V by 6 bases and J by 0 bases, and 11 bases separated the two germline ends. The length of the CDR3 is 15 residues. Germline V gene sequence: CDR1 SGHAT, CDR2 FQNNGV. The CDR3 reads CASSETDSNTGELFF. The DNA of the CDR3 is TGTGCCAGCAGTGAGACGGATTCGAACACCGGGGAGCTGTTTTTT.

The chain has TRBV20-1 and TRBJ2-3; D gene unclear. V shed 7 bases and J shed 8 bases, with 13 bases lying between them. Germline V lookup: CDR1 DFQATT, CDR2 SNEGSKA (reference sequence). CDR3 length: 11 residues. DNA for the CDR3: TGCAGTGGGGCAGTTGCTGGTACGCAGTATTTT. It codes for CSGAVAGTQYF.

The chain recombines TRBV12-3 or TRBV12-4 with TRBJ2-7, with 10 bases aligning to TRBD1. V lost 6 bases, J lost 3 bases, and 11 bases stayed unmatched. This CDR3 contains 16 residues. The CDR3 DNA sequence: TGTGCCAGCAGCCCAAGGACCGGGACAGGGGTCTACGAGCAGTACTTC. It translates to CASSPRTGTGVYEQYF.

CDR3 bases: TGTGCCAGCAGCCGCGCGGGGGGTGGGTACGAGCAGTACTTC. As protein: CASSRAGGGYEQYF. This chain connects TRBV7-9 to TRBJ2-7; 8 bases agree with TRBD2. V was clipped by 5 bases and J by 4 bases; unmatched bases: 7. Germline CDR1 SEHNR, CDR2 FQNEAQ (reference sequence). CDR3 length equals 14 residues.

This clonotype has more than one count but fewer than ten. The CDR3 here is CASSQGLAVTGELFF. Written as DNA, the CDR3 is TGCGCCAGCAGCCAAGGACTAGCGGTTACCGGGGAGCTGTTTTTT. The V call is TRBV5-1, the J call TRBJ2-2; 10 bases map to TRBD2. The CDR3 has 15 residues. Germline V lookup: CDR1 SGHRS, CDR2 YFSETQ. The V segment lost 4 bases and the J segment 5 bases; nucleotides outside the gene matches: 5.

The V call is TRBV4-3, the J call TRBJ2-7; D may match TRBD1 or TRBD2 (5 bases each). V was pared by 1 base and J by 1 base, with 11 bases between. This CDR3 is 15 amino acids long. Germline V lookup: CDR1 LGHNA, CDR2 YSLEER. CDR3 in DNA: TGCGCCAGCAGCCAAGTAGCTGGGGGTTCCTACGAGCAGTACTTC. Translating it yields CASSQVAGGSYEQYF.

The chain employs TRBV6-2 or TRBV6-3 and TRBJ2-7, with 8 bases matching TRBD2. Trimming removed 6 bases from V and 3 bases from J; junction bases left unmatched: 13. Looked up from germline, CDR1 is MNHEY and CDR2 is SVGEGT. The CDR3 is 16 residues long. The CDR3 DNA reads TGTGCCAGCAGCCGACCTGGGACTAGGGGGTACTACGAGCAGTACTTC. It translates to CASSRPGTRGYYEQYF.

V and J are TRBV7-2 and TRBJ1-1, with D hard to call. The CDR3 runs to 13 residues. The ends were cut back, 3 bases at V and 2 bases at J, with 7 bases in the middle. Germline V lookup: CDR1 SGHTA, CDR2 FQGNSA. CDR3 region: CASSFDGNTEAFF. CDR3 in DNA: TGTGCCAGCAGCTTTGACGGAAACACTGAAGCTTTCTTT.

This clonotype was counted between two and nine times. The V gene is TRBV5-1, the J gene TRBJ2-3, with 7 bases matching TRBD2. Trimming removed 4 bases from V and 2 bases from J; junction bases left unmatched: 4. The CDR3 sequence is 14 residues long. Germline CDR1 SGHRS, CDR2 YFSETQ. Written as DNA, the CDR3 is TGCGCCAGCAGCCGTACTAGCGCCACAGATACGCAGTATTTT. This codes for CASSRTSATDTQYF.

This chain joins TRBV10-3 and TRBJ2-1; D is possibly TRBD1 or TRBD2 (5 bases each). CDR3 size: 13 residues. The germline gives CDR1 ENHRY, CDR2 SYGVKD. The V gene lost 6 bases and the J gene lost 8 bases, with 14 bases spanning the gap. The CDR3 nucleotides are TGTGCCATCAGGTCCGGGACCATCGATGAGCAGTTCTTC. Residues: CAIRSGTIDEQFF.

The rearrangement links TRBV20-1 to TRBJ2-5, with 8 bases matching TRBD2. CDR1 and CDR2 (germline): DFQATT, SNEGSKA (reference sequence). The CDR3 has 13 amino acids. Unmatched junction bases numbered 7, after V lost 6 bases and J lost 4 bases. The CDR3 nucleotides are TGCAGTGCCCCTACTAGCGGCCTAGAGACCCAGTACTTC. Encoded protein: CSAPTSGLETQYF.

In its sample, this clonotype was seen a few times. The chain has TRBV7-2 and TRBJ2-3; 7 bases match TRBD2. Trimming at V came to 6 bases and at J to 3 bases, leaving 9 bases not matched to a gene. CDR1 and CDR2 from the germline V gene are SGHTA and FQGNSA. CDR3 length: 15 amino acids. The CDR3 region is CASRTPRERTDTQYF. The CDR3 region has the DNA TGTGCCAGCAGGACCCCGCGGGAGCGGACAGATACGCAGTATTTT. The full variable domain, its missing parts supplied by reference TRBV7-2 and TRBJ2-3, is GAGVSQSPSNKVTEKGKDVELRCDPISGHTALYWYRQSLGQGLEFLIYFQGNSAPDKSGLPSDRFSAERTGGSVSTLTIQRTQQEDSAVYLCASRTPRERTDTQYFGPGTRLTVL.

V and J are TRBV2 and TRBJ2-2, with 9 positions matching TRBD2. The J segment lost 5 bases and the V segment lost 6 bases, leaving 10 bases of the junction unmatched. This CDR3 comprises 16 residues. Germline V lookup: CDR1 SNHLY, CDR2 FYNNEI. Here the CDR3 reads CASRTSGGSGTGELFF. The CDR3 region has the DNA TGTGCCAGCAGGACTAGCGGCGGAAGCGGAACCGGGGAGCTGTTTTTT.

This clonotype appeared a few times. The chain combines TRBV11-2 with TRBJ2-1; 9 bases agree with TRBD1. The CDR3 sequence is 13 residues long. Germline values: CDR1 SGHAT, CDR2 FQNNGV. V shed 5 bases and J 10 bases; nucleotides not matched to a gene: 6. CDR3 DNA sequence: TGTGCCAGCAGCCGGGGACAGGGTGGGGAGCAGTTCTTC. Protein sequence: CASSRGQGGEQFF.

This clonotype was picked up a small number of times. This chain uses TRBV7-9 with TRBJ2-5, with D tentatively TRBD2 (5 bases). The V end was cut by 2 bases, the J end by 3 bases, with 13 bases between. Germline V lookup: CDR1 SEHNR, CDR2 FQNEAQ (reference sequence). CDR3 length: 15 amino acids. CDR3 region: CASSLSSIGEETQYF. The CDR3 bases are TGTGCCAGCAGCTTAAGTTCGATCGGGGAAGAGACCCAGTACTTC.

This clonotype showed up just a few times. The CDR3 DNA reads as TGCAGCGCCCGCCCCCGGGCTAGCGGGAGTACCGGGGAGCTGTTTTTT. This sequence encodes CSARPRASGSTGELFF. The chain joins TRBV29-1 to TRBJ2-2; 10 bases line up with TRBD2. From germline, CDR1 is SQVTM and CDR2 ANQGSEA. V trimming: 7 bases; J trimming: 5 bases; junction bases outside the gene matches: 13. This CDR3 has 16 amino acids.

The chain is built from TRBV18 and TRBJ2-2, with 7 positions matching TRBD1. Germline-derived CDR1 and CDR2 are KGHSH and LQKENI. The CDR3 consists of 14 residues. After removal of 4 bases from V and 4 bases from J, the junction contained 3 bases not matched to a gene. Here the CDR3 reads CASSLRQGTGELFF. CDR3 in DNA: TGTGCCAGCTCACTCCGACAGGGCACCGGGGAGCTGTTTTTT. Full variable domain (rest looked up from reference TRBV18 and TRBJ2-2): NAGVMQNPRHLVRRRGQEARLRCSPMKGHSHVYWYRQLPEEGLKFMVYLQKENIIDESGMPKERFSAEFPKEGPSILRIQQVVRGDSAAYFCASSLRQGTGELFFGEGSRLTVL.

This clonotype was seen more than once but under ten times. V gene TRBV20-1 combines with J gene TRBJ2-5; TRBD2 aligns across 10 bases. Losses at the gene ends were 3 bases for V and 1 base for J; bases not matched to a gene: 5. The CDR3 consists of 15 residues. Germline CDR1 is DFQATT and CDR2 is SNEGSKA (reference sequence). CDR3 residues: CSASRIAGGQETQYF. CDR3 nucleotides: TGCAGTGCTAGTCGTATAGCGGGAGGCCAAGAGACCCAGTACTTC.

This clonotype has only a few counts. The V gene is TRBV30, the J gene TRBJ1-1, with a weak D call TRBD1 (6 bases). V was pared by 5 bases and J by 6 bases, with 19 bases between. The CDR3 extends over 14 amino acids. Germline assignment: CDR1 GTSNPN and CDR2 SVGIG (reference sequence). The CDR3 DNA sequence: TGTGCCTGGGGAAACGCAGGGGTCTCGGCTGAAGCTTTCTTT. Translated, it gives CAWGNAGVSAEAFF. Using reference TRBV30 and TRBJ1-1 for the parts outside the CDR3, the full variable domain is SQTIHQWPATLVQPVGSPLSLECTVEGTSNPNLYWYRQAAGRGLQLLFYSVGIGQISSEVPQNLSASRPQDRQFILSSKKLLLSDSGFYLCAWGNAGVSAEAFFGQGTRLTVV.

This clonotype has more than one count but fewer than ten. CDR3 loop: CASSEAEVSYEQYF. In DNA, the CDR3 is TGTGCCAGCAGTGAAGCTGAAGTCAGCTACGAGCAGTACTTC. The V and J genes are TRBV6-1 and TRBJ2-7; D unclear. Trimming took 0 bases from V and 3 from J, leaving 9 bases between them. Germline-derived CDR1 and CDR2 are MNHNS and SASEGT. The CDR3 has 14 residues.

V usage is TRBV20-1 and J usage is TRBJ2-2; D unclear. This CDR3 contains 12 residues. The germline V gene encodes CDR1 DFQATT and CDR2 SNEGSKA (reference sequence). As DNA, the CDR3 is TGCAGCTCAAGGGTTTATGGCGGGGAGCTGTTTTTT. Amino acid sequence: CSSRVYGGELFF.